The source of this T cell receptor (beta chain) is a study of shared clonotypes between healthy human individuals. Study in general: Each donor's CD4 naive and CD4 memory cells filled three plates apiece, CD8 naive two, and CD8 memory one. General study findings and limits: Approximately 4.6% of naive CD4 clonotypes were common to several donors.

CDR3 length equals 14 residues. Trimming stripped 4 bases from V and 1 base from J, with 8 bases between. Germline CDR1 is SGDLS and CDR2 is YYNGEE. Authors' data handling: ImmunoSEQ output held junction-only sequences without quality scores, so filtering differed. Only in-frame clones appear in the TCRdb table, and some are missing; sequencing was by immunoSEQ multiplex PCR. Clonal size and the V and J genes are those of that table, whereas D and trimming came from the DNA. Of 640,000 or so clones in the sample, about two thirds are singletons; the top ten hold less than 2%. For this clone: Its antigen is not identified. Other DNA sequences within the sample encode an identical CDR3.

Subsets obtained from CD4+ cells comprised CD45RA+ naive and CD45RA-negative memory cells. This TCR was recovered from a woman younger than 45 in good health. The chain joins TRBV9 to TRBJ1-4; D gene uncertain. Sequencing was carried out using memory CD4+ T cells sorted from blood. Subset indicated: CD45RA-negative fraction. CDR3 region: CASSWGGTNEKLFF. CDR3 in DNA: TGTGCCAGCAGCTGGGGAGGAACTAATGAAAAACTGTTTTTT.